This passage covers 6 T cell receptor beta chains from one sample sequenced in a study of cytomegalovirus exposure and HLA in healthy donors. The table came from immunoSEQ multiplex PCR; TCRdb's copy has only in-frame clones and leaves some out. The data hold around 69,000 clones, with under 96% observed a single time. Sequencing used PBMCs. The origin of the receptors is a woman between 18 and 30 years old in good health and CMV-seropositive.

The chain carries TRBV5-4 and TRBJ2-7; 8 positions agree with TRBD1. There are 14 residues in the CDR3. The J segment lost 4 bases and the V segment lost 5 bases, leaving 8 bases of the junction unmatched. Per the germline V gene, CDR1 is SGHNT and CDR2 is YYREEE (reference sequence). This CDR3 reads CASSSGTGPYEQYF. CDR3 DNA: TGTGCCAGCAGTTCCGGGACAGGTCCTTACGAGCAGTACTTC.

V is TRBV7-9 and J is TRBJ1-2, with TRBD1 identical over 7 bases. Germline V lookup: CDR1 SEHNR, CDR2 FQNEAQ (reference sequence). This CDR3 is built from 14 residues. V was clipped by 3 bases and J by 8 bases; unmatched bases: 9. In DNA form, the CDR3 reads TGTGCCAGCAGCTTCCCCGGACAGGACGGAGGCTACACCTTC. Translation: CASSFPGQDGGYTF.

J is TRBJ2-2 and V is TRBV7-2; 7 bases line up with TRBD1. From germline, CDR1 is SGHTA and CDR2 FQGNSA. With 6 bases clipped from V and 7 bases from J, the junction kept 11 bases outside the gene matches. This CDR3 has 15 amino acids. Here the CDR3 DNA reads TGTGCCAGCAGGTCCGGACAGGTTGGGGGCGGGGAGCTGTTTTTT. Translated: CASRSGQVGGGELFF.

The chain employs TRBV6-6 and TRBJ2-1, with 12 bases identical to TRBD2. Unmatched junction bases numbered 4, after V lost 6 bases and J lost 4 bases. CDR3 length equals 15 residues. Germline V gives CDR1 MNHNY, CDR2 SVGAGI (reference sequence). The CDR3 here is CASSLAGGPYNEQFF. In DNA form, the CDR3 reads TGTGCCAGCAGCCTAGCGGGAGGGCCGTACAATGAGCAGTTCTTC.

The chain couples TRBV28 to TRBJ1-5; tentatively, D is TRBD1 (5 bases). Looked up from germline, CDR1 is MDHEN and CDR2 is SYDVKM. Between the trimmed V and J ends, which lost 4 bases and 0 bases, there was a span of 10 bases. The CDR3 runs to 15 residues. The CDR3 region is CASSWDFLSNQPQHF. The CDR3 nucleotides are TGTGCCAGCAGTTGGGACTTCCTTAGCAATCAGCCCCAGCATTTT.

The chain has TRBV27 and TRBJ2-5, with D unclear. Germline CDR1 MNHEY, CDR2 SMNVEV (reference sequence). The length of the CDR3 is 11 residues. Trimming took off 4 bases at V and 3 bases at J, with 3 bases between the two ends. CDR3 bases: TGTGCCAGCAGTTCCGAAGAGACCCAGTACTTC. It codes for CASSSEETQYF.